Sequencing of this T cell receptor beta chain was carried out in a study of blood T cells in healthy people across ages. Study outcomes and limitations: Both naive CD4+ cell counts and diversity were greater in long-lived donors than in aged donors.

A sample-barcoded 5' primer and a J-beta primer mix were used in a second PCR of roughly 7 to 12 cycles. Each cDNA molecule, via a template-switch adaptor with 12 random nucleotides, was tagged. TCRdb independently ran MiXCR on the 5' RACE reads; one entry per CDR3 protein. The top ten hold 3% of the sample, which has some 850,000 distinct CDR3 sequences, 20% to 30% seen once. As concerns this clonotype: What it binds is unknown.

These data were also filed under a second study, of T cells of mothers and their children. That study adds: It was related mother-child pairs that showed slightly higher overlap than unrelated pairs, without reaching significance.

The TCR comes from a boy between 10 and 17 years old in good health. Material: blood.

The CDR3, as DNA: TGTGCCAGCAGTTTATGGGGGACTAGCGGACTCTACAATGAGCAGTTCTTC. Encoded protein: CASSLWGTSGLYNEQFF. The V call is TRBV27, the J call TRBJ2-1, with 11 positions matching TRBD2. Germline V gene lookup returns CDR1 MNHEY and CDR2 SMNVEV (reference sequence). The CDR3 runs 17 residues. V gave up 1 base and J gave up 3 bases; unmatched junction bases: 5.